This T cell receptor beta chain was sequenced for a study of PD-1 blockade in classical Hodgkin lymphoma. About the study: Once every 2 weeks, patients received intravenous nivolumab at 3 mg/kg.

Each and every patient relapsed after autologous stem cell transplantation, and patients got differing brentuximab vedotin exposure. Using immunoSEQ multiplex PCR, the repertoire was profiled, and TCRdb retains in-frame clones only, with some absent. The data hold some 60,000 clones, with around 91% observed a single time. In germline, CDR1 is SGDLS, CDR2 YYNGEE. The CDR3 is 15 residues long. V lost 0 bases to trimming and J lost 2 bases, with 10 bases between them. The TCR comes from a human donor with classical Hodgkin lymphoma. The starting material was peripheral blood mononuclear cells (PBMCs), obtained at baseline. The chain uses TRBV9 and TRBJ2-3; D may be TRBD1 (5 bases). Written as DNA, the CDR3 is TGTGCCAGCAGCGTAGATACAGGCTCCACAGATACGCAGTATTTT. It yields the protein CASSVDTGSTDTQYF.